This T cell receptor (beta chain) appears in the sequencing data of a study of T cells after yellow fever vaccination. Comments on this clonotype: Its antigen remains unknown.

Study conclusions and caveats: Overall, a small share of clonotypes was seen in both CD4 and CD8 compartments. Peaking faster, on day 5 versus 15, the secondary response was nonetheless weaker. The study re-detected most primary-vaccination clones after the booster (96% CD4, 85% to 90% CD8).

CDR1 and CDR2 (germline): MNHEY, SVGAGI. Trimming cost V 1 base and J 0 bases; bases outside gene matches: 12. This CDR3 region has 19 residues. Via MiXCR, TCRdb re-called the 5' RACE reads, giving one row per CDR3 protein. The sample consists of about 320,000 distinct CDR3 sequences, roughly a tenth of them appearing once. Source: CD4+ T cells sorted from PBMCs, taken 45 days after the yellow fever booster vaccination. The gene calls are TRBV6-5 and TRBJ2-1; 7 nucleotides agree with TRBD1. This sequence originates from a man between 18 and 35 years old who received the YFV17D yellow fever vaccine. The CDR3 sequence: CASSYFTGTEMSSYNEQFF. As DNA, the CDR3 is TGTGCCAGCAGTTACTTCACTGGGACAGAAATGAGCTCCTACAATGAGCAGTTCTTC.